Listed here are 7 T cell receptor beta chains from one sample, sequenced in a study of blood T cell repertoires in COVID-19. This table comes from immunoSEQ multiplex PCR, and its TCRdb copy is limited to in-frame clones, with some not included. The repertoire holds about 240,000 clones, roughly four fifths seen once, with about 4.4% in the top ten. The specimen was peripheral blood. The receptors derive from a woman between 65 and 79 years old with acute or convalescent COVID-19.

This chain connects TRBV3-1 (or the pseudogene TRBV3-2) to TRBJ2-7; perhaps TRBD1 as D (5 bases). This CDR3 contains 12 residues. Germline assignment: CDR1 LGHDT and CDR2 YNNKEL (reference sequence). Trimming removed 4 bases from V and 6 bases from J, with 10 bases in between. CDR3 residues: CASSLGVIEQYF. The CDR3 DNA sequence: TGTGCCAGCAGCCTAGGGGTCATCGAGCAGTACTTC.

CDR3: CASSLGRQGFGDTQYF. CDR3 sequence (DNA): TGTGCCAGCAGCTTAGGGCGACAGGGGTTCGGGGATACGCAGTATTTT. The chain recombines TRBV11-3 with TRBJ2-3; TRBD1 matches 8 bases. CDR3 length equals 16 residues. CDR1 is SGHNT and CDR2 is YENEEA in the germline V gene. V trimming: 1 base; J trimming: 6 bases; junction bases outside the gene matches: 9.

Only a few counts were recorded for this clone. The CDR3 DNA reads as TGTGCCAGTAGTCCGGCCCCCGGGACAGGTCTCTATGGCTACACCTTC. Encoded protein: CASSPAPGTGLYGYTF. V is TRBV19 and J is TRBJ1-2, with 8 bases matching TRBD1. The junction had 12 bases not matched to a gene; V was cut back by 5 bases and J by 4 bases. CDR3 length: 16 amino acids. Germline V gene sequence: CDR1 LNHDA, CDR2 SQIVND (reference sequence).

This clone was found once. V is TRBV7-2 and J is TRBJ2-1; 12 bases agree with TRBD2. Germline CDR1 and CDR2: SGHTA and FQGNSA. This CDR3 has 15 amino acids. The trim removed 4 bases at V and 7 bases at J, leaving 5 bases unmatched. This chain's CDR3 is CASSSSGGAVNEQFF. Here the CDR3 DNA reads TGTGCCAGCAGCTCTAGCGGGGGGGCCGTGAATGAGCAGTTCTTC. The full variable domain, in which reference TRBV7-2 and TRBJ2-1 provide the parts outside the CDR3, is GAGVSQSPSNKVTEKGKDVELRCDPISGHTALYWYRQSLGQGLEFLIYFQGNSAPDKSGLPSDRFSAERTGGSVSTLTIQRTQQEDSAVYLCASSSSGGAVNEQFFGPGTRLTVL.

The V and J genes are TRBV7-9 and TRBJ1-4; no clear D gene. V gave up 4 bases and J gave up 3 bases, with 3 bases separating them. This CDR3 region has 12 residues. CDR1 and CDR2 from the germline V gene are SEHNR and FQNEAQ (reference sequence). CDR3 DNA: TGTGCCAGCAGCTCTCCTAATGAAAAACTGTTTTTT. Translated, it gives CASSSPNEKLFF. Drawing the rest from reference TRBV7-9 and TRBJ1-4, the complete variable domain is DTGVSQNPRHKITKRGQNVTFRCDPISEHNRLYWYRQTLGQGPEFLTYFQNEAQLEKSRLLSDRFSAERPKGSFSTLEIQRTEQGDSAMYLCASSSPNEKLFFGSGTQLSVL.

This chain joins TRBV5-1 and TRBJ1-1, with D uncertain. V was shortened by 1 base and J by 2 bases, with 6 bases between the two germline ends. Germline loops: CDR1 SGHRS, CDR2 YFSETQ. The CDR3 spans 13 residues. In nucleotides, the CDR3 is TGCGCCAGCAGCTTGTTACTAAACACTGAAGCTTTCTTT. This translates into CASSLLLNTEAFF.

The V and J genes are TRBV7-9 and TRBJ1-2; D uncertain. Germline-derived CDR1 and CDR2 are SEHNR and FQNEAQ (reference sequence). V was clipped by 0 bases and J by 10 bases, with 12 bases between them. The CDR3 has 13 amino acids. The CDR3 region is CASSLAGSPVYTF. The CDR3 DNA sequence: TGTGCCAGCAGCTTAGCCGGGTCCCCGGTCTACACCTTC.